The rows below give T cell receptor beta chains drawn from one sample of a study of CD8 T cells in ankylosing spondylitis. TCRdb redid the calling of the 5' RACE reads with MiXCR, one entry per CDR3 protein. Of fewer than 450,000 distinct CDR3 sequences listed, about a sixth were seen once; the top ten hold over 1%. The sequencing sample was made of blood, either unsorted or a sorted T cell fraction (not recorded which). Source of these receptors: a male donor with ankylosing spondylitis. Each CDR3 is given with its conserved first and last residue. The order of the fields is J gene, V gene, D gene, clone size, CDR3 DNA, CDR3 protein. The D gene is left open where the match is weak. The size entry is marked missing in some rows and otherwise reads once, few, many or a size class.

j_gene: TRBJ2-1; v_gene: TRBV4-2; d_gene: TRBD2; abundance: few; CDR3nt: TGTGCCAGCAGCCAAGGGCGCCTGGGGGGTAGCGGGAGAAATGAGCAGTTCTTC; CDR3aa: CASSQGRLGGSGRNEQFF
j_gene: TRBJ1-5; v_gene: TRBV27; d_gene: NA; abundance: few; CDR3nt: TGTGCCAGCAGTTTCCGACAGCGCAATCAGCCCCAGCATTTT; CDR3aa: CASSFRQRNQPQHF
j_gene: TRBJ1-1; v_gene: TRBV5-4; d_gene: NA; abundance: few; CDR3nt: TGTGCCAGCAGCTTGGAGGCTGGGGTGAACACTGAAGCTTTCTTT; CDR3aa: CASSLEAGVNTEAFF
j_gene: TRBJ2-2; v_gene: TRBV15; d_gene: NA; abundance: few; CDR3nt: TGTGCCACCAGCAGAGATCTGAGGGACACCGGGGAGCTGTTTTTT; CDR3aa: CATSRDLRDTGELFF
j_gene: TRBJ1-5; v_gene: TRBV20-1; d_gene: NA; abundance: NA; CDR3nt: TGCAGTGCTAGGAAGTCTGGACAGATTAATCAGCCCCAGCATTTT; CDR3aa: CSARKSGQINQPQHF
j_gene: TRBJ2-7; v_gene: TRBV20-1; d_gene: NA; abundance: few; CDR3nt: TGCAGTGCTTCTCCACCGGGACGATCAGCCTACGAGCAGTACTTC; CDR3aa: CSASPPGRSAYEQYF
j_gene: TRBJ2-7; v_gene: TRBV4-1; d_gene: NA; abundance: NA; CDR3nt: TGCGCCAGCAGCCAAGATCGTACCGTCGTCTACGAGCAGTACTTC; CDR3aa: CASSQDRTVVYEQYF
j_gene: TRBJ2-2; v_gene: TRBV12-3/TRBV12-4; d_gene: NA; abundance: many; CDR3nt: TGTGCCAGCTTAGGAGACAGGTGGACCGCCGGGGAGCTGTTTTTT; CDR3aa: CASLGDRWTAGELFF
j_gene: TRBJ1-4; v_gene: TRBV7-2; d_gene: NA; abundance: NA; CDR3nt: TGTGCCAGCAGCTTGTTTGGGGGAGGGGATGAAAAACTGTTTTTT; CDR3aa: CASSLFGGGDEKLFF
j_gene: TRBJ2-5; v_gene: TRBV5-6; d_gene: NA; abundance: NA; CDR3nt: TGTGCCAGCAGCTTGGTCGGTCTGGGCGAGACCCAGTACTTC; CDR3aa: CASSLVGLGETQYF
j_gene: TRBJ2-2; v_gene: TRBV5-1; d_gene: TRBD2; abundance: many; CDR3nt: TGCGCCTGTAGCGGGACAAACACCGGGGAGCTGTTTTTT; CDR3aa: CACSGTNTGELFF
j_gene: TRBJ2-4; v_gene: TRBV5-4; d_gene: TRBD1; abundance: NA; CDR3nt: TGTGCCAGCAGCCACGGACAGGGGGCGAGAAACATTCAGTACTTC; CDR3aa: CASSHGQGARNIQYF
j_gene: TRBJ2-5; v_gene: TRBV25-1; d_gene: NA; abundance: NA; CDR3nt: TGTGCCAGCAGTGAAGACGGACGGCCTCAAGAGACCCAGTACTTC; CDR3aa: CASSEDGRPQETQYF
j_gene: TRBJ2-1; v_gene: TRBV6-2/TRBV6-3; d_gene: NA; abundance: few; CDR3nt: TGTGCCAGCAGTTACCTACTAGGGGGCTCCTACAATGAGCAGTTCTTC; CDR3aa: CASSYLLGGSYNEQFF
j_gene: TRBJ2-1; v_gene: TRBV7-9; d_gene: NA; abundance: few; CDR3nt: TGTGCCAGCAGCTTAGCCGGGGGTTTCTTATACAATGAGCAGTTCTTC; CDR3aa: CASSLAGGFLYNEQFF
j_gene: TRBJ1-3; v_gene: TRBV20-1; d_gene: TRBD1; abundance: NA; CDR3nt: TGCAGTGCCAGACAGGGCGAAAACACCATATATTTT; CDR3aa: CSARQGENTIYF
j_gene: TRBJ2-1; v_gene: TRBV3-1; d_gene: NA; abundance: NA; CDR3nt: TGTGCCAGCAGCCAAGGGGGAGATAAGACCAATGAGCAGTTCTTC; CDR3aa: CASSQGGDKTNEQFF
j_gene: TRBJ2-5; v_gene: TRBV7-9; d_gene: NA; abundance: NA; CDR3nt: TGTGCCAGCAGCCTCCATAACGGGCTAAACCAAGAGACCCAGTACTTC; CDR3aa: CASSLHNGLNQETQYF
j_gene: TRBJ1-5; v_gene: TRBV29-1; d_gene: NA; abundance: few; CDR3nt: TGCAGCGTGGGGGGGGGTGGTAGCAATCAGCCCCAGCATTTT; CDR3aa: CSVGGGGSNQPQHF
j_gene: TRBJ2-7; v_gene: TRBV28; d_gene: NA; abundance: NA; CDR3nt: TGTGCCAGCAGACGAGGGTACGTCTACGAGCAGTACTTC; CDR3aa: CASRRGYVYEQYF
j_gene: TRBJ2-7; v_gene: TRBV28; d_gene: NA; abundance: NA; CDR3nt: TGTGCCAGCAGTTTAGGGGGGTCAGGGTCCTACTACGAGCAGTACTTC; CDR3aa: CASSLGGSGSYYEQYF
j_gene: TRBJ1-1; v_gene: TRBV3-1; d_gene: TRBD1; abundance: many; CDR3nt: TGTGCCAGCAGCCATCGACAGGGAAACACTGAAGCTTTCTTT; CDR3aa: CASSHRQGNTEAFF
j_gene: TRBJ1-1; v_gene: TRBV12-3/TRBV12-4; d_gene: NA; abundance: NA; CDR3nt: TGTACCAGCAGTTCCCAAAGACAGCCTAACACTGAAGCTTTCTTT; CDR3aa: CTSSSQRQPNTEAFF
j_gene: TRBJ2-7; v_gene: TRBV7-2; d_gene: TRBD2; abundance: NA; CDR3nt: TGTGCCAGCAGCTCCACGGGACTAGCGGGACTCGGCGAGCAGTACTTC; CDR3aa: CASSSTGLAGLGEQYF
j_gene: TRBJ1-2; v_gene: TRBV5-5; d_gene: NA; abundance: many; CDR3nt: TGTGCCAGCAGCTCCACTGACCGAAACTATGGCTACACCTTC; CDR3aa: CASSSTDRNYGYTF
j_gene: TRBJ1-4; v_gene: TRBV4-3; d_gene: TRBD1; abundance: NA; CDR3nt: TGCGCCAGCAGCCAACTAACAGGGGCCGGGGAAAAACTGTTTTTT; CDR3aa: CASSQLTGAGEKLFF
j_gene: TRBJ1-6; v_gene: TRBV20-1; d_gene: NA; abundance: few; CDR3nt: TGCAGTGCTCGACAGACCGGGTCCTATAATTCACCCCTCCACTTT; CDR3aa: CSARQTGSYNSPLHF
j_gene: TRBJ2-1; v_gene: TRBV7-2; d_gene: NA; abundance: NA; CDR3nt: TGTGCCAGCAGCGCCATGAGACAGCAGTTCTTC; CDR3aa: CASSAMRQQFF
j_gene: TRBJ2-1; v_gene: TRBV4-1; d_gene: TRBD2; abundance: NA; CDR3nt: TGCGCCAGCAGCTCTATGGGACTAGCGGTTTACAATGAGCAGTTCTTC; CDR3aa: CASSSMGLAVYNEQFF
j_gene: TRBJ1-5; v_gene: TRBV18; d_gene: TRBD1; abundance: NA; CDR3nt: TGTGCCAGCTCACAGGACAGGTATAATCAGCCCCAGCATTTT; CDR3aa: CASSQDRYNQPQHF
j_gene: TRBJ1-3; v_gene: TRBV11-2; d_gene: NA; abundance: few; CDR3nt: TGTGCCAGCAGCTTATCCGTCTCTGGAAACACCATATATTTT; CDR3aa: CASSLSVSGNTIYF
j_gene: TRBJ2-3; v_gene: TRBV19; d_gene: NA; abundance: few; CDR3nt: TGTGCCAGTAGTATCGGGGGGCGCGGCACAGATACGCAGTATTTT; CDR3aa: CASSIGGRGTDTQYF
j_gene: TRBJ2-7; v_gene: TRBV9; d_gene: TRBD1; abundance: NA; CDR3nt: TGTGCCAGCAGCCCAATGGGGACAGGGCCAAACGAGCAGTACTTC; CDR3aa: CASSPMGTGPNEQYF
j_gene: TRBJ1-2; v_gene: TRBV28; d_gene: NA; abundance: NA; CDR3nt: TGTGCCAGCAGTTTGGGGCTGGGGAGGAACTATGGCTACACCTTC; CDR3aa: CASSLGLGRNYGYTF
j_gene: TRBJ2-3; v_gene: TRBV28; d_gene: TRBD2; abundance: NA; CDR3nt: TGTGCCAGCAGTTCCCGACGGGGGGGTGGAGATACGCAGTATTTT; CDR3aa: CASSSRRGGGDTQYF
j_gene: TRBJ2-1; v_gene: TRBV6-5; d_gene: NA; abundance: NA; CDR3nt: TGTGCCAGCAGTTACTCGAGGGGGTCAAATGAGCAGTTCTTC; CDR3aa: CASSYSRGSNEQFF
j_gene: TRBJ2-3; v_gene: TRBV4-3; d_gene: NA; abundance: many; CDR3nt: TGCGCCAGCAGCCCCCGTAAGACAGTTACCAGCACAGATACGCAGTATTTT; CDR3aa: CASSPRKTVTSTDTQYF
j_gene: TRBJ1-2; v_gene: TRBV25-1; d_gene: NA; abundance: NA; CDR3nt: TGTGCCAGCAGTGGCCCAACGGTTCTGGCGGGCTACACCTTC; CDR3aa: CASSGPTVLAGYTF
j_gene: TRBJ2-1; v_gene: TRBV10-2; d_gene: NA; abundance: few; CDR3nt: TGCGCCAGCACACTGGGCCCTCAGCAGTTCTTC; CDR3aa: CASTLGPQQFF
j_gene: TRBJ1-2; v_gene: TRBV6-2/TRBV6-3; d_gene: NA; abundance: NA; CDR3nt: TGTGCCAGCAGACCGAAGACGGGCGGCTATGGCTACACCTTC; CDR3aa: CASRPKTGGYGYTF
j_gene: TRBJ1-3; v_gene: TRBV4-1; d_gene: TRBD1; abundance: many; CDR3nt: TGCGCCAGCAGCCCCCTTCGACAGGGTGGAAACACCATATATTTT; CDR3aa: CASSPLRQGGNTIYF
j_gene: TRBJ2-3; v_gene: TRBV27; d_gene: TRBD2; abundance: NA; CDR3nt: TGTGCCAGCACCCAAAGGAAGATAGCGGGGGGGCCTTCGGATACGCAGTATTTT; CDR3aa: CASTQRKIAGGPSDTQYF
j_gene: TRBJ1-2; v_gene: TRBV7-2; d_gene: NA; abundance: NA; CDR3nt: TGTGCCAGCAGCATGACAGCTGCGGGTGATGGCTACACCTTC; CDR3aa: CASSMTAAGDGYTF
j_gene: TRBJ1-3; v_gene: TRBV6-1; d_gene: NA; abundance: few; CDR3nt: TGTGCCAGCAGTCCAAACACTGGGTCTGGAAACACCATATATTTT; CDR3aa: CASSPNTGSGNTIYF
j_gene: TRBJ2-7; v_gene: TRBV4-3; d_gene: NA; abundance: few; CDR3nt: TGCGCCAGCAGCCCCCGACTAGTTGACGAGCAGTACTTC; CDR3aa: CASSPRLVDEQYF
j_gene: TRBJ2-2; v_gene: TRBV24-1; d_gene: TRBD1; abundance: few; CDR3nt: TGTGCCACCAGTCCAACAGGGGTGAGCACCGGGGAGCTGTTTTTT; CDR3aa: CATSPTGVSTGELFF
j_gene: TRBJ2-5; v_gene: TRBV20-1; d_gene: NA; abundance: NA; CDR3nt: TGCAGTGCTCCGACATCAGACCGGGCCCAGTACTTC; CDR3aa: CSAPTSDRAQYF
j_gene: TRBJ1-2; v_gene: TRBV6-1; d_gene: NA; abundance: NA; CDR3nt: TGTGCCAGCACCCTAGGGGGTTCTGGCAATGGCTACACCTTC; CDR3aa: CASTLGGSGNGYTF
j_gene: TRBJ2-7; v_gene: TRBV9; d_gene: NA; abundance: NA; CDR3nt: TGTGCCAGCAGCGTAGTCCCGGCACCCCCATTC; CDR3aa: CASSVVPAPPF
j_gene: TRBJ1-4; v_gene: TRBV12-3/TRBV12-4; d_gene: TRBD1; abundance: NA; CDR3nt: TGTGCCAGCAGCAGGGACAGCTATGAAAAACTGTTTTTT; CDR3aa: CASSRDSYEKLFF
j_gene: TRBJ2-7; v_gene: TRBV6-2/TRBV6-3; d_gene: NA; abundance: few; CDR3nt: TGTGCCAGCAGTCGCGGCGGGGAGCAGTACTTC; CDR3aa: CASSRGGEQYF
j_gene: TRBJ1-1; v_gene: TRBV5-1; d_gene: NA; abundance: few; CDR3nt: TGCGCCAGCAGCTTGGCCGGGCCGTCAAACACTGAAGCTTTCTTT; CDR3aa: CASSLAGPSNTEAFF